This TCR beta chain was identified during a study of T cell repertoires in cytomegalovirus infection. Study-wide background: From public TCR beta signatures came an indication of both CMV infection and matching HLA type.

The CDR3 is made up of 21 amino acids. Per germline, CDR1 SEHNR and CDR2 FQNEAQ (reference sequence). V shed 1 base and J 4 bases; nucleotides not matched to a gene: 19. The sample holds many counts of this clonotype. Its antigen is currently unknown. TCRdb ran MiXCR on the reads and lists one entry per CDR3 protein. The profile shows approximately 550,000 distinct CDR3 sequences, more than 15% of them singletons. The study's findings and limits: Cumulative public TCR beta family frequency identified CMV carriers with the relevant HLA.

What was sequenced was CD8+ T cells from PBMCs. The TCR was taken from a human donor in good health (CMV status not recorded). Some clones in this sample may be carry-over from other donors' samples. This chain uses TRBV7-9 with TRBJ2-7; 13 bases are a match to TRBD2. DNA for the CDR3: TGTGCCAGCAGCTTAGTGAAGCTCCAGGGACTAGCGGGAATACCTACATACGAGCAGTACTTC. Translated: CASSLVKLQGLAGIPTYEQYF.